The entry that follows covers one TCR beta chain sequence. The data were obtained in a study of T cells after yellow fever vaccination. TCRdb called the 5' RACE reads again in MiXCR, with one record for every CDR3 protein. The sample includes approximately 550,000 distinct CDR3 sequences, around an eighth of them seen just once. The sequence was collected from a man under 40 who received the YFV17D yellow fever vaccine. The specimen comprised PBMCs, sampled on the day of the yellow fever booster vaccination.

CDR3 loop: CASRDGAGSRETQYF. The CDR3 bases are TGTGCCAGCAGGGACGGGGCCGGATCTCGGGAGACCCAGTACTTC. The J gene is TRBJ2-5, the V gene TRBV6-1; D is tentatively TRBD1 or TRBD2 (5 bases each). CDR3 length: 15 amino acids. V was shortened by 6 bases and J by 5 bases, with 19 bases between the two germline ends. Germline lookup yields CDR1 MNHNS and CDR2 SASEGT.